A selection of T cell receptor beta chains follows, all from one sample in a study of T cells after yellow fever vaccination. TCRdb reprocessed the 5' RACE reads via MiXCR and lists one record per CDR3 protein. Of approximately 550,000 distinct CDR3 sequences listed, roughly 13% are singletons. Sequenced here: PBMCs, sampled on the day of the yellow fever booster vaccination. Every receptor here comes from a man aged 25-40 years who received the YFV17D yellow fever vaccine. CDR3s include the opening cysteine and the closing phenylalanine or tryptophan. D genes are given only for firm matches.

D gene	V gene	J gene	CDR3 protein
NA	TRBV7-8	TRBJ2-4	CASSLALRGAADIQYF
NA	TRBV7-9	TRBJ2-5	CASSSGQETQYF
NA	TRBV28	TRBJ1-2	CASSYRGYTF
TRBD1	TRBV12-3/TRBV12-4	TRBJ2-5	CASSLIRDRGATQYF
TRBD2	TRBV3-1	TRBJ2-7	CASSQALGLAGETLEQYF
TRBD1	TRBV20-1	TRBJ2-2	CSARGQGRRELFF
NA	TRBV20-1	TRBJ2-1	CSASDPVQGSKFF
TRBD2	TRBV20-1	TRBJ2-3	CSALTGSGRGADTQYF
TRBD2	TRBV5-1	TRBJ2-2	CASSALPGTSERNTGELFF
NA	TRBV20-1	TRBJ2-5	CSARVRLKETQYF
NA	TRBV19	TRBJ2-1	CASSRDLPGYNEQFF
NA	TRBV10-3	TRBJ2-6	CAISAGNGANVLTF
TRBD1	TRBV7-6	TRBJ2-1	CASSPTWDSRNEQFF
TRBD2	TRBV10-3	TRBJ2-1	CAISEGSSGSGNEQFF
TRBD2	TRBV12-5	TRBJ2-2	CASGRTSGTPGELFF
TRBD2	TRBV27	TRBJ2-7	CASSLSTGGLYEQYF
NA	TRBV27	TRBJ2-1	CASSLGQAVSDEQFF
NA	TRBV5-4	TRBJ2-7	CASSSGTENYEQYF
NA	TRBV12-3/TRBV12-4	TRBJ2-7	CASSLTGSYEQYF
NA	TRBV6-6	TRBJ1-1	CASSSYSPGWAFF
NA	TRBV20-1	TRBJ1-5	CSAKGAAGAQPQHF
TRBD2	TRBV9	TRBJ2-3	CASSATSRTDTQYF
TRBD2	TRBV5-1	TRBJ2-3	CASNSPSGTSGMDTQYF
NA	TRBV9	TRBJ2-1	CASSVESVGGSEQFF
NA	TRBV3-1	TRBJ2-1	CASSQDEDEQFF
NA	TRBV9	TRBJ1-6	CASSVLARGRESPLHF
NA	TRBV6-5	TRBJ2-7	CASSYNGEGAYEQYF
NA	TRBV12-3/TRBV12-4	TRBJ2-3	CASSTGSPRDTDTQYF
NA	TRBV5-1	TRBJ2-2	CASSWITGELFF
TRBD1	TRBV25-1	TRBJ1-4	CASSGDRGVSNEKLFF
NA	TRBV4-2	TRBJ1-2	CASSQDWNSPANYGYTF
NA	TRBV24-1	TRBJ2-2	CATSDPGETRGSTGELFF
NA	TRBV11-2	TRBJ2-1	CASSSGYEQFF
NA	TRBV12-3/TRBV12-4	TRBJ2-1	CASGALGPYNEQFF
NA	TRBV30	TRBJ2-7	CAWGTGAYEQYF
NA	TRBV7-2	TRBJ1-5	CASSLAASEPQHF
NA	TRBV5-1	TRBJ1-4	CASSEEDVEKLFF
NA	TRBV4-1	TRBJ2-5	CASSQGRGYQETQYF
TRBD2	TRBV11-2	TRBJ2-3	CASSVNLAGAGLGDTQYF
NA	TRBV13	TRBJ2-7	CASSTTFSGAYEQYF
TRBD2	TRBV5-8	TRBJ2-7	CASRQTGGGYEQYF
NA	TRBV19	TRBJ2-1	CASSKTIGKRNEQFF
TRBD1	TRBV5-1	TRBJ2-7	CASSVSGQGRRMNEQYF
TRBD2	TRBV29-1	TRBJ2-7	CSVEDREGTYEQYF
TRBD1	TRBV10-3	TRBJ2-7	CAISGTGYEQYF
TRBD2	TRBV7-2	TRBJ2-1	CASSFSASGYNEQFF